This section outlines one T cell receptor beta chain sequence together with its context. The antigen is undetermined. The junction and the germline gene differ at one end; a read error may be behind it. Amplification of the TCR beta CDR3 regions used RNA transcripts (as template). RT-PCR with HTBI primers came first, then second-round multiplex PCR. TCRdb fed the multiplex PCR reads into MiXCR, producing one record per CDR3 protein. The table has approximately 1.2 million distinct CDR3 sequences, approximately 35% seen once; the top ten hold over 8.5%. The data stem from a study of Graves' ophthalmopathy and Graves' hyperthyroidism. Regarding the study as a whole: Most clonotypes expanded in thyroid above 0.001 frequency were present in blood too.

Eligible hyperthyroidism cases comprised new diagnoses of under 2 months' duration in individuals aged 18 to 65. Among the exclusions were patients with other autoimmune diseases, uncontrolled infections, pregnancy or lactation. The CDR3 sequence is 14 residues long. Germline CDR1 is SGHRS and CDR2 is YFSETQ. Material: peripheral blood or thyroid tissue (not recorded which). This rearrangement joins TRBV5-1 to TRBJ1-4; tentatively, D is TRBD1 (5 bases). The TCR comes from an adult man with Graves' hyperthyroidism. CDR3 coding DNA: TGCGCCAGCAGCCAAGAAAGGGGCTGGGAAAAACTGCTTTTT. Protein: CASSQERGWEKLLF.